This TCR beta chain was recovered during a study of cytomegalovirus exposure and HLA in healthy donors. This CDR3 is built from 15 residues. CDR1 is SEHNR, CDR2 FQNEAQ, per germline (reference sequence). J lost 2 bases, V lost 5 bases, and 7 bases had no gene match. Amplification used 60 Vbeta primers and 13 Jbeta primers. Profiled with immunoSEQ multiplex PCR; TCRdb holds only in-frame clones, not every one. The sample records 150,000 to 250,000 clones, around four fifths being singletons. This rearrangement joins TRBV7-9 to TRBJ2-3, with 7 bases fitting TRBD1. Sequences were obtained from PBMCs. The receptor was derived from a woman aged 50 to 60 in good health and CMV-seropositive. CDR3 sequence (DNA): TGTGCCAGCAGCCTCGAACAGGGGTCCACAGATACGCAGTATTTT. Protein sequence: CASSLEQGSTDTQYF.